This T cell receptor (beta chain) derives from a study of T cell repertoires and Cas9 in healthy adults. On the study more broadly: Multi-effector potency, cytotoxicity and lineage were assessed in SpCas9-reactive CD4 and CD8 T cells. General study results and limits: SpCas9-reactive effector T cells were reportedly restrained in vitro by SpCas9-reactive regulatory T cells.

The CDR3 covers 15 residues. Germline loops: CDR1 SGHRS, CDR2 YFSETQ. V was pared by 1 base and J by 0 bases, with 4 bases of the junction left unmatched. Sequencing was performed with immunoSEQ multiplex PCR; in TCRdb, only in-frame clones are kept and a portion is missing. Of more than 13,000 clones listed, roughly 89% were seen once; the top ten hold around 2%. A note on this clone: Antigen unknown.

The V gene is TRBV5-1, the J gene TRBJ2-7, with TRBD1 identical over 7 bases. The receptor's source is a human donor in good health. The sample comprised Tregs (CD4+, CD25+, CD127-, CD137-, CD154-) from PBMCs; culture status not recorded. CDR3 DNA: TGCGCCAGCAGCTTGCTACAGGGGAACTCCTACGAGCAGTACTTC. As protein: CASSLLQGNSYEQYF.